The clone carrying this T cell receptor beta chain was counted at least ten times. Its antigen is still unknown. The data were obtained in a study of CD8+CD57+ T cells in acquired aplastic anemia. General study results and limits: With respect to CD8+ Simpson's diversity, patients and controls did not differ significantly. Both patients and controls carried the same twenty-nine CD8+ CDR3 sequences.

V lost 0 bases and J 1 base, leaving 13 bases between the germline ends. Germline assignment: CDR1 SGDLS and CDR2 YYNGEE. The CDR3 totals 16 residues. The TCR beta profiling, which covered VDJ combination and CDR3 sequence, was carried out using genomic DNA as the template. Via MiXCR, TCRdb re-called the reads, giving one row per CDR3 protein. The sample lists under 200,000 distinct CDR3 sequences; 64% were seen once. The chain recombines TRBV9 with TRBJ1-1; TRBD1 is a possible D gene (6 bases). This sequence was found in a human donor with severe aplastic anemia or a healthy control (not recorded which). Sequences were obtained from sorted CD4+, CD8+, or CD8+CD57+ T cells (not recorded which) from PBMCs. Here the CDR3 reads CASSVVQRGWNTEAFF. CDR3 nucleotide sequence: TGTGCCAGCAGCGTAGTGCAGAGGGGGTGGAACACTGAAGCTTTCTTT. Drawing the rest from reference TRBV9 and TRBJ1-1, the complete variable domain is DSGVTQTPKHLITATGQRVTLRCSPRSGDLSVYWYQQSLDQGLQFLIQYYNGEERAKGNILERFSAQQFPDLHSELNLSSLELGDSALYFCASSVVQRGWNTEAFFGQGTRLTVV.